This entry describes one T cell receptor beta chain. CDR3 length: 15 residues. V lost 2 bases and J lost 8, with 18 bases in between. Germline CDR1 is KGHSH and CDR2 is LQKENI. The assay was immunoSEQ multiplex PCR, and TCRdb's table has in-frame clones only and misses some. Of 45,000 to 60,000 clones listed, over 80% are singletons. This entry is derived from a study of blood T cell repertoires in COVID-19. About the study: Italy, Spain and the United States were the sources of the convalescent and acute COVID-19 samples.

Sequenced material: peripheral blood. The chain links TRBV18 to TRBJ1-2; the D gene is possibly TRBD1 (6 bases). The sequence was collected from a human donor in a cohort sampled during active COVID-19. CDR3 region: CASSPIGTHRAGYTF. The DNA of the CDR3 is TGTGCCAGCTCACCAATTGGGACCCACAGGGCCGGCTACACCTTC. The full variable domain, with the rest looked up from reference TRBV18 and TRBJ1-2, is NAGVMQNPRHLVRRRGQEARLRCSPMKGHSHVYWYRQLPEEGLKFMVYLQKENIIDESGMPKERFSAEFPKEGPSILRIQQVVRGDSAAYFCASSPIGTHRAGYTFGSGTRLTVV.